This is a list of T cell receptor beta chains from one sample in a study of metastatic and nonmetastatic thyroid tumors. Using MiXCR, TCRdb re-called clones from the PCR reads. The data hold some 23,000 clones, with roughly 20% observed a single time. The sequenced sample was blood. The receptors originated from a female donor with papillary thyroid cancer or a benign thyroid nodule (not recorded which). Some clones in this sample may be carry-over from other donors' samples. Both conserved end residues are part of each CDR3. D genes are given only for firm matches. Rows give clone size only sometimes, using once, few, many, or a class for an expanded clone.

j_call d_call clone_size v_call cdr3_aa cdr3_nt
TRBJ1-1 TRBD1 many TRBV29-1 CSVFSFRGLVTEAFF TGCAGCGTCTTTTCCTTCAGGGGGCTGGTCACTGAAGCTTTCTTT
TRBJ1-1 NA NA TRBV7-8 CASSGLVKGTGKNTEAFF TGTGCCAGCAGCGGACTGGTAAAGGGCACGGGTAAGAACACTGAAGCTTTCTTT
TRBJ2-3 TRBD2 many TRBV2 CASSDSSGITDTQYF TGTGCCAGCAGTGACTCTAGCGGAATCACAGATACGCAGTATTTT
TRBJ2-7 TRBD1 many TRBV10-2 CASSGGTGREQYF TGCGCCAGCAGTGGTGGGACAGGGAGGGAGCAGTACTTC
TRBJ2-1 TRBD2 many TRBV9 CASSPRLAGGLDEQFF TGTGCCAGCAGCCCACGACTAGCGGGAGGCCTGGATGAGCAGTTCTTC
TRBJ1-6 NA medium-sized TRBV25-1 CASSDGGYNSPLHF TGTGCCAGCAGTGACGGGGGATATAATTCACCCCTCCACTTT
TRBJ1-1 NA many TRBV6-2/TRBV6-3 CASRPTMGLNTEAFF TGTGCCAGCAGACCCACGATGGGCCTGAACACTGAAGCTTTCTTT
TRBJ2-7 NA many TRBV2 CASSEGQFSYEQYF TGTGCCAGCAGTGAAGGACAGTTCTCCTACGAGCAGTACTTC
TRBJ2-5 TRBD2 NA TRBV5-1 CASRTGLARETQYF TGCGCCAGCAGAACGGGACTAGCACGAGAGACCCAGTACTTC
TRBJ1-4 NA many TRBV6-1 CASSEEGGGEKLFF TGTGCCAGCAGTGAAGAGGGGGGGGGCGAAAAACTGTTTTTT
TRBJ2-3 NA NA TRBV4-3 CASSLSARAGAGGTQYF TGCGCCAGCAGCCTCTCGGCACGTGCAGGGGCAGGCGGTACGCAGTATTTT
TRBJ1-5 NA medium-sized TRBV6-1 CASSEAGQGNQPQHF TGTGCCAGCAGTGAAGCAGGGCAAGGCAATCAGCCCCAGCATTTT
TRBJ2-1 NA few TRBV6-5 CASSYSGDYNEQFF TGTGCCAGCAGTTACTCAGGGGACTACAATGAGCAGTTCTTC
TRBJ2-7 NA few TRBV19 CASNPEATYEQYF TGTGCCAGTAATCCAGAGGCTACCTACGAGCAGTACTTC
TRBJ2-7 NA NA TRBV2 CASRVGREADEQYF TGTGCCAGCAGAGTTGGACGGGAAGCGGACGAGCAGTACTTC
TRBJ2-7 NA medium-sized TRBV28 CASSPIGAQEQYF TGTGCCAGCAGCCCTATTGGGGCCCAGGAGCAGTACTTC
TRBJ2-1 TRBD2 NA TRBV30 CAWSGLAGVENEQFF TGTGCCTGGAGTGGGCTAGCGGGAGTGGAGAATGAGCAGTTCTTC
TRBJ1-1 NA many TRBV20-1 CSAPMNTEAFF TGCAGTGCCCCTATGAACACTGAAGCTTTCTTT
TRBJ2-5 NA NA TRBV28 CASSLSFREQYF TGTGCCAGCAGCCTATCCTTCCGCGAACAGTACTTC
TRBJ1-2 NA few TRBV30 CAWSAPGGGYGYTF TGTGCCTGGAGTGCCCCGGGGGGGGGATATGGCTACACCTTC
TRBJ1-2 NA few TRBV12-3/TRBV12-4 CASSSHRKGYGYTF TGTGCCAGCAGTAGCCACAGGAAAGGGTATGGCTACACCTTC
TRBJ2-7 TRBD1 many TRBV18 CASSPTRDRGYEQYF TGTGCCAGCTCACCAACCCGGGACAGGGGCTACGAGCAGTACTTC
TRBJ1-5 NA NA TRBV2 CASSEAPPSGQPQHF TGTGCCAGCAGTGAAGCGCCCCCCTCAGGTCAGCCCCAGCATTTT
TRBJ2-1 TRBD1 many TRBV27 CASSSGDRGRLGKQFF TGTGCCAGCAGTTCCGGGGACAGGGGGCGCTTAGGAAAGCAGTTCTTC
TRBJ1-1 NA many TRBV20-1 CSANDLEGGPEAFF TGCAGTGCTAACGACCTGGAGGGGGGGCCTGAAGCTTTCTTT